Shown below are 7 T cell receptor beta chains from a single sample sequenced in a study of T cell responses to AZD1222 COVID-19 vaccine. TCRdb's copy holds only in-frame clones and misses some; the assay was immunoSEQ multiplex PCR. The profile shows some 150,000 clones, around 88% of them singletons. The material was peripheral blood, obtained on day 0 of AZD1222 vaccination. These receptors all stem from an adult in good health.

Notes on this clone: One end of the junction is discordant with germline, which a read error may explain. The chain recombines TRBV7-7 with TRBJ1-1, with 7 nucleotides matching TRBD1. This CDR3 is 15 amino acids long. Germline assignment: CDR1 SSHAT and CDR2 FNYEAQ (reference sequence). The CDR3 is CASSPKGQLQEEAFF. The CDR3 nucleotides read TGTGCTAGCAGCCCAAAGGGACAGCTCCAGGAAGAAGCTTTCTTT.

This clone was found a few times. The chain joins TRBV9 to TRBJ2-5, with TRBD2 identical over 10 bases. Germline CDR1 reads SGDLS; CDR2 reads YYNGEE. This CDR3 comprises 17 residues. The trim removed 3 bases at V and 1 base at J, leaving 9 bases unmatched. The CDR3 coding sequence is TGTGCCAGCAGCGCTCGACCGGGACTAGCGACCCAAGAGACCCAGTACTTC. Protein: CASSARPGLATQETQYF. The full variable domain, its missing parts supplied by reference TRBV9 and TRBJ2-5, is DSGVTQTPKHLITATGQRVTLRCSPRSGDLSVYWYQQSLDQGLQFLIQYYNGEERAKGNILERFSAQQFPDLHSELNLSSLELGDSALYFCASSARPGLATQETQYFGPGTRLLVL.

This chain links TRBV6-5 with TRBJ1-2; TRBD1 matches at 8 bases. The CDR3 consists of 15 residues. V shed 6 bases, J shed 8 bases, and the junction held 14 bases outside the gene matches. Germline V gene lookup returns CDR1 MNHEY and CDR2 SVGAGI. The chain's CDR3 is CASRRPIGQGGGYTF. The CDR3, as DNA: TGTGCCAGCAGACGACCTATCGGACAGGGCGGCGGCTACACCTTC.

This clone showed up just a few times. CDR3 bases: TGCGCCAGCAGCCAAGATATAAATTCTAGCGAGCAGTACTTC. This translates into CASSQDINSSEQYF. The chain joins TRBV4-3 to TRBJ2-7; D is unresolved. Per germline, CDR1 LGHNA and CDR2 YSLEER. The CDR3 is 14 residues long. V shed 0 bases and J shed 6 bases, with 12 bases lying between them.

The gene calls are TRBV19 and TRBJ1-2; 9 nucleotides line up with TRBD1. The length of the CDR3 is 13 residues. Germline loops: CDR1 LNHDA, CDR2 SQIVND (reference sequence). V gave up 10 bases and J gave up 6 bases; unmatched junction bases: 9. The CDR3 protein is CATRDRARNGYTF. The CDR3 bases are TGTGCCACAAGGGACAGGGCGAGAAATGGCTACACCTTC.

The chain uses TRBV7-3 and TRBJ2-6; TRBD1 matches at 7 bases. The V segment lost 5 bases and the J segment 0 bases; nucleotides outside the gene matches: 7. The CDR3 is made up of 17 amino acids. Germline V CDR1 and CDR2: SGHTA, FQGTGA. The CDR3 coding sequence is TGTGCCAGCAGCCCAGGGGGTTCCCTCTCTGGGGCCAACGTCCTGACTTTC. It codes for CASSPGGSLSGANVLTF.

The gene calls are TRBV7-2 and TRBJ2-7; possibly TRBD2 for D (6 bases). The V and J ends lost 8 bases and 7 bases respectively, with 24 bases between them. Germline V lookup: CDR1 SGHTA, CDR2 FQGNSA. This CDR3 is 15 amino acids long. The CDR3 DNA is TGTGCCAGCGGGCCTGGGGCGGGGATAGTTCGGGAGCAGTACTTC. Protein: CASGPGAGIVREQYF.